This T cell receptor beta chain was profiled in a study of blood T cell repertoires in COVID-19. Across the whole study: Collection of acute and convalescent COVID-19 samples took place in the United States, Italy and Spain.

The V gene end was trimmed by 3 bases and the J gene end by 11 bases; junction bases not matched to a gene: 10. The CDR3 runs to 14 residues. Germline CDR1 ENHRY, CDR2 SYGVKD. TCRdb keeps only in-frame clones here, not all; method: immunoSEQ multiplex PCR. The table lists about 25,000 clones, around 83% of them singletons. Sequencing was performed on peripheral blood. The chain carries TRBV10-3 and TRBJ1-5, with TRBD1 matching over 7 bases. This clonotype was obtained from a human donor in a cohort sampled during active COVID-19. In nucleotides, the CDR3 is TGTGCCATCAGTGAACGGACAGGAGGGGAAGCCCAGCATTTT. Protein sequence: CAISERTGGEAQHF.